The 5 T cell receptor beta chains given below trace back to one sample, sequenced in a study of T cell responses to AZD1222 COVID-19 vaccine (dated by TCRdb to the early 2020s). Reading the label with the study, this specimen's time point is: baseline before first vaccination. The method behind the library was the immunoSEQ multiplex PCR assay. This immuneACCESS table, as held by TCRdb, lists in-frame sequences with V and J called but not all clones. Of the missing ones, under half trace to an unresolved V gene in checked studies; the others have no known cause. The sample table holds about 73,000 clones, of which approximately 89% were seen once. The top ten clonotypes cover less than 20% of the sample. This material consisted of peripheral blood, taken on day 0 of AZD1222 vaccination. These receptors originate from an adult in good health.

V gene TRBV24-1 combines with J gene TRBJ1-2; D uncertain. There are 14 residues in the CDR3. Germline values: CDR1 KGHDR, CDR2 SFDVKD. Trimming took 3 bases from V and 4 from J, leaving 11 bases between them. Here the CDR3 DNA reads TGTGCCACCAGTGATCCTCGGTTGAGCTATGGCTACACCTTC. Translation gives CATSDPRLSYGYTF.

CDR3 region: CASSQDQVASGNTIYF. The CDR3 DNA follows: TGTGCCAGCTCACAAGACCAGGTAGCGTCTGGAAACACCATATATTTT. The genes are TRBV18 and TRBJ1-3; no firm D call. CDR1 is KGHSH, CDR2 LQKENI, per germline. V shed 4 bases and J shed 1 base, with 14 bases lying between them. The CDR3 is 16 amino acids.

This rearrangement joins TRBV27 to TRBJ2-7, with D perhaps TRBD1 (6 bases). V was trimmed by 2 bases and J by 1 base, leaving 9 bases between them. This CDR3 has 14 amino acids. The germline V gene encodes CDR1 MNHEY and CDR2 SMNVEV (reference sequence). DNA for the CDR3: TGTGCCAGCAGTTTACGACAGGTTTCCTACGAGCAGTACTTC. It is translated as CASSLRQVSYEQYF.

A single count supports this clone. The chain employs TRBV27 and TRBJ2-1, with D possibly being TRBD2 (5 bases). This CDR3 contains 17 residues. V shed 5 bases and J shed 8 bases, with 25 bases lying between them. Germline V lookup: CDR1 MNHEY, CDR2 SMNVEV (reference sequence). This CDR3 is CASSPRASSIMSYEQFF. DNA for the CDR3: TGTGCCAGCAGTCCCCGGGCTAGCAGCATTATGTCCTATGAGCAGTTCTTC.

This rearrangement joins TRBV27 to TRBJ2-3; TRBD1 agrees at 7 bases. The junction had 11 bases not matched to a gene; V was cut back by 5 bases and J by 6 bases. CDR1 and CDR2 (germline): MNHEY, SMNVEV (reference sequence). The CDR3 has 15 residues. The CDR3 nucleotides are TGTGCCAGCAGTCCCCCGGGACAGCCGACGGATACGCAGTATTTT. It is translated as CASSPPGQPTDTQYF.